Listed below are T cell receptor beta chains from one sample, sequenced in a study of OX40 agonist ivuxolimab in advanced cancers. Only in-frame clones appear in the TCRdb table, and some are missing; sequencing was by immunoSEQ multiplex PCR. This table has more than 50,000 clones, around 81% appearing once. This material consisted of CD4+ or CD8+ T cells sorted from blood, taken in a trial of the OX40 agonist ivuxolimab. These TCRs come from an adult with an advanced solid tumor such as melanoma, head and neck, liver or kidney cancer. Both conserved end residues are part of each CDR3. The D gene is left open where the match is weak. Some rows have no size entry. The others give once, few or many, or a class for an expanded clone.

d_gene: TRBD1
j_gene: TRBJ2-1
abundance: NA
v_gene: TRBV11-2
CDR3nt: TGTGCCAGCAGCTCCCTCAGGGGGCGCGGCAATGAGCAGTTCTTC
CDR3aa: CASSSLRGRGNEQFF

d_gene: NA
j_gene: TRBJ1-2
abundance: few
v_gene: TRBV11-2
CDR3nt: TGTGCCAGCAGCCTCGGAGGGGTTATTAACTATGGCTACACCTTC
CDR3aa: CASSLGGVINYGYTF

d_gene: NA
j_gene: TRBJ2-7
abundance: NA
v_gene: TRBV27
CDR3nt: TGTGCCAGCAGCCCCGGACGCTACGAGCAGTACTTC
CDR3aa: CASSPGRYEQYF

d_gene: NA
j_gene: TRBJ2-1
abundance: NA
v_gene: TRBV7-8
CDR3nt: TGTGCCAGCAGCTTAGTAGCGTTCCCCTACAATGAGCAGTTCTTC
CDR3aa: CASSLVAFPYNEQFF

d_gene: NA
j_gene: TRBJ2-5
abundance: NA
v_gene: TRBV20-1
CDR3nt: TGCAGTGCTAGTAACTCGCGAGCCCAGTACTTC
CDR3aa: CSASNSRAQYF

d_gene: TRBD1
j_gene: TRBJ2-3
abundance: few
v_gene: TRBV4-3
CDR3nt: TGCGCCAGCAGCCAAGAGTGGGCCAGGGGGACAGATACGCAGTATTTT
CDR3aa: CASSQEWARGTDTQYF

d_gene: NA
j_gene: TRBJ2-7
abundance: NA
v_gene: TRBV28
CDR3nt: TGTGCCAGCAGGGCAGAATTGTGGGTCCAGCAGTACTTC
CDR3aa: CASRAELWVQQYF

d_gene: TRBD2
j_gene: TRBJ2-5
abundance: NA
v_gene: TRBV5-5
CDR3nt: TGTGCCAGCAGCTTGGGGGTGGTGGGACTACGCCAAGAGACCCAGTACTTC
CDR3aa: CASSLGVVGLRQETQYF

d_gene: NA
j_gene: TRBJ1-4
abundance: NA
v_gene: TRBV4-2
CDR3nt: TGTGCCAGCAGCCAGGGCACAGGGCTGGGGGAAAAACTGTTTTTT
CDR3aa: CASSQGTGLGEKLFF

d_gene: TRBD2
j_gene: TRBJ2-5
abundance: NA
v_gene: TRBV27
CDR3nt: TGTGCCAGCAACCCGCGGGGCAGGGGGACTAGCGGCCAAGGGGAGACCCAGTACTTC
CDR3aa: CASNPRGRGTSGQGETQYF

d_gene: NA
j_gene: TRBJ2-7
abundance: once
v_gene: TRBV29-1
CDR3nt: TGCAGCGTTGAAGAATCAGGACTAAACATCTACGAGCAGTACTTC
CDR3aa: CSVEESGLNIYEQYF

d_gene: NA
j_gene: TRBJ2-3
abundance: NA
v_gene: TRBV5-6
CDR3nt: TGTGCCAGCAGCTTCGGCAGTAGCACAGATACGCAGTATTTT
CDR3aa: CASSFGSSTDTQYF

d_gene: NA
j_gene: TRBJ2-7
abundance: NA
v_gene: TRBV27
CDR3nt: TGTGCCAGCAGACCAGGGAACGGGTACGAGCAGTACTTC
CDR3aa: CASRPGNGYEQYF

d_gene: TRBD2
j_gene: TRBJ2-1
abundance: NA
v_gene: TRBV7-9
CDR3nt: TGTGCCAGCAGCCCAACTAGCGGTAGCTCCTACAATGAGCAGTTCTTC
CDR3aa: CASSPTSGSSYNEQFF

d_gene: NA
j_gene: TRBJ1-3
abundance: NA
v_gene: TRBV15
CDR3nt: TGTGCCACCAGCAGAGGCACATCGGGCTCTGGAAACACCATATATTTT
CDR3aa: CATSRGTSGSGNTIYF

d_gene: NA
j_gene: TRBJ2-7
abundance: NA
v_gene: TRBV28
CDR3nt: TGTGCCAGCAGTTTGGCAGCCTCTTTCTACGAGCAGTACTTC
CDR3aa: CASSLAASFYEQYF

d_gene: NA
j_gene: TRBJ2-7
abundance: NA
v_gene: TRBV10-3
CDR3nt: TGTGCCATCAGTGAGTCTTTGAGAGGGTCCCACGAGCAGTACTTC
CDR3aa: CAISESLRGSHEQYF

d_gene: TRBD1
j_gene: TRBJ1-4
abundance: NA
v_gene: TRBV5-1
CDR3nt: TGCGCCAGCAGCTTGGTCCCCGGACAGGGTGTAGATGAAAAACTGTTTTTT
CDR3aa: CASSLVPGQGVDEKLFF

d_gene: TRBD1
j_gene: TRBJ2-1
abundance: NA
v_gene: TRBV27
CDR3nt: TGTGCCAGCAGTTTACGACAGGGGTCCTACAGCTCCTACAATGAGCAGTTCTTC
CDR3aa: CASSLRQGSYSSYNEQFF

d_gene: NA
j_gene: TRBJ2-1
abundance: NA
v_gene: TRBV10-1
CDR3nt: TGCGCCAGCAGTTCCGCTCGGGGAGCCTACAATGAGCAGTTCTTC
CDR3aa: CASSSARGAYNEQFF

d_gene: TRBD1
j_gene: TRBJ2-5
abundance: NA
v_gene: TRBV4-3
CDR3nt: TGCGCCAGCAGCCAAGGCCGGGACAGCCCGCAGACCCAGTACTTC
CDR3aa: CASSQGRDSPQTQYF

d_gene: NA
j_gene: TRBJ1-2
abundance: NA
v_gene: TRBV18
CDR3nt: TGTGCCAGCTCACCCCTTGGGGGGATCACTAACTATGGCTACACCTTC
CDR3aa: CASSPLGGITNYGYTF

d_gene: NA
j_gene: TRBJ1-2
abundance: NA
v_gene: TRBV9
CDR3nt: TGTGCCAGCAGCGTAGCATCCATGGGAGGCTACACCTTC
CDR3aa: CASSVASMGGYTF

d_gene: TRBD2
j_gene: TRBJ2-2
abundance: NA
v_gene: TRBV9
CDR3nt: TGTGCCAGCAGCGTGGGCCCCCCCCATAGCGGGAGGGAAACCGGGGAGCTGTTTTTT
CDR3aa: CASSVGPPHSGRETGELFF

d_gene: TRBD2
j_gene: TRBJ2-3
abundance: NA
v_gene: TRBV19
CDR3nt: TGTGCCAGTAGTTCGAGGACTAGCGGAAGCACAGATACGCAGTATTTT
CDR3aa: CASSSRTSGSTDTQYF

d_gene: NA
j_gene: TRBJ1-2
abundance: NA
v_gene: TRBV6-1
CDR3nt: TGTGCCAGCAGTGAAGTAGGTCGAGTACGTGGCTACACCTTC
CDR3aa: CASSEVGRVRGYTF

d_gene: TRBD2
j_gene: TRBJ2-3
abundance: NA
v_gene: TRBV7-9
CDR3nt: TGTGCCAGCAGCTTAGATTCGGGAGGGCCTCACACAGATACGCAGTATTTT
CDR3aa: CASSLDSGGPHTDTQYF

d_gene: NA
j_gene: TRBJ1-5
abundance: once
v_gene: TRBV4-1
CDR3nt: TGCGCCAGCAGCCAAAACCCCGGGACCCTCAATCAGCCCCAGCATTTT
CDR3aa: CASSQNPGTLNQPQHF

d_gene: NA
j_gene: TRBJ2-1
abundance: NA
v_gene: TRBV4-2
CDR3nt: TGTGCCAGCAGCTTGGGACACGTCGATGAGCAGTTCTTC
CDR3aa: CASSLGHVDEQFF

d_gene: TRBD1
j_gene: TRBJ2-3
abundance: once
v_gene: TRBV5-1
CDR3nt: TGCGCCAGCAGCCTGGGGGCGTCGGGACAGGTTACAGATACGCAGTATTTT
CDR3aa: CASSLGASGQVTDTQYF

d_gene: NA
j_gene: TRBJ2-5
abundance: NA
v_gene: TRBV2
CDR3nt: TGTGCCAGCAGTGAAGAAGGGAGGGAGACCCAGTACTTC
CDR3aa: CASSEEGRETQYF

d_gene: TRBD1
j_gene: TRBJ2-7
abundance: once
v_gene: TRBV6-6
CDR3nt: TGTGCCAGCAGCGCGACAGGGAACTCCTACGAGCAGTACTTC
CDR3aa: CASSATGNSYEQYF

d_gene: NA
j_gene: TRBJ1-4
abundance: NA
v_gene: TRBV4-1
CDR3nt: TGCGCCAGCAGCCAAGGGATAAAACTGTTTTTT
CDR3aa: CASSQGIKLFF

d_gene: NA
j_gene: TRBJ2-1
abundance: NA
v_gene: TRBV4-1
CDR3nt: TGCGCCAGCAGCCAAGATCGGACATATTACAATGAGCAGTTCTTC
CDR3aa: CASSQDRTYYNEQFF

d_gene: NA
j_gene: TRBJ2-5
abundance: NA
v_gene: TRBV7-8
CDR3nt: TGTGCCAGCAGCGAACGAGAGACCCAGTACTTC
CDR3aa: CASSERETQYF

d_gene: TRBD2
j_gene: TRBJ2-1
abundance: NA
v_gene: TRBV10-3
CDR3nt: TGTGCCATCAGTGAGGTGCTAGCGGGAGTCTATGAGCAGTTCTTC
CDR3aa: CAISEVLAGVYEQFF

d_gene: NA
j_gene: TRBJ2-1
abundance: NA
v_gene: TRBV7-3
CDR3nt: TGTGCCAGCAGCTTAGATTCATATGAGCAGTTCTTC
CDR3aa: CASSLDSYEQFF

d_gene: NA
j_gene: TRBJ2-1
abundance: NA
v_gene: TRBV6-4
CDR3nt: TGTGCCAGCAGTGTGGGGGTGGACAATGAGCAGTTCTTC
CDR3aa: CASSVGVDNEQFF

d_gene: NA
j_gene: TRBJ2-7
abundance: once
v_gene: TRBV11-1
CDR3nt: TGTGCCAGCAGCTTATCCACGACCTACGAGCAGTACTTC
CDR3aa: CASSLSTTYEQYF

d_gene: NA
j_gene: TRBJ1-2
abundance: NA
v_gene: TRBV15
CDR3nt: TGTGCCACCAACACACAGGGCGACTATGGCTACACCTTC
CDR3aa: CATNTQGDYGYTF

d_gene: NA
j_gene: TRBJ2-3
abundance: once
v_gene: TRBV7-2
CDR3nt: TGTGCCAGCAGCTCCTACGAAAGCACAGATACGCAGTATTTT
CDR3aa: CASSSYESTDTQYF

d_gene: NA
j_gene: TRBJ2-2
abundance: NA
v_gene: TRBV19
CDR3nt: TGTGCCAGTATAACAGGGCCCACCGGGGAGCTGTTTTTT
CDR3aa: CASITGPTGELFF

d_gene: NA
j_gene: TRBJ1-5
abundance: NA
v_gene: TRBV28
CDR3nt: TGTGCCAGCACAATACTCGGGGACCAGCATTTT
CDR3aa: CASTILGDQHF

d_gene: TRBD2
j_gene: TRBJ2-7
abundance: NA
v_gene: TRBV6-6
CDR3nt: TGTGCCAGCATAGCGGGAGATCTTGAGCAGTACTTC
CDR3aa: CASIAGDLEQYF

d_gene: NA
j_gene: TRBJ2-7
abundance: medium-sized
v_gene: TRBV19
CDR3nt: TGTGCCAGTAGTATCTCGGGGAACTCCTACGAGCAGTACTTC
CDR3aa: CASSISGNSYEQYF

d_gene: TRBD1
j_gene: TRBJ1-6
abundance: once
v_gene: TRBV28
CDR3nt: TGTGCCAGCAGCCGGGACAGGGCTTCACCCCTCCACTTT
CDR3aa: CASSRDRASPLHF

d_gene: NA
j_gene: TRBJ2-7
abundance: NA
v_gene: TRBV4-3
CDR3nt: TGCGCCAGCAGCCAGGTTACAGGGAACGAGCAGTACTTC
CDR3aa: CASSQVTGNEQYF